This T cell receptor (beta chain) comes out of a study of blood T cell repertoires in COVID-19. Study in general: Samples of COVID-19 (acute and convalescent) were obtained from the United States, Italy and Spain.

The germline V gene has CDR1 LNHDA and CDR2 SQIVND (reference sequence). Trimming at V came to 5 bases and at J to 4 bases, leaving 4 bases not matched to a gene. The CDR3 has 13 amino acids. The study drew participants aged about 18 to 89 years from under 30 US areas. Clones were sequenced by immunoSEQ multiplex PCR, and TCRdb holds only the in-frame ones, with some missing. This table holds around 260,000 clones, more than 80% found once. The source is a woman in her twenties or thirties who had recovered from COVID-19. The sample taken for sequencing was PBMCs or T cells enriched from blood (not recorded which). The V and J genes are TRBV19 and TRBJ1-2; 7 bases are shared with TRBD1. CDR3 region: CASSQDRSYGYTF. DNA for the CDR3: TGTGCCAGTAGTCAGGACAGGTCCTATGGCTACACCTTC.